These 16 T cell receptor beta chains came from one sample sequenced in a study of cytomegalovirus exposure and HLA in healthy donors. The study ran its PCR with 60 Vbeta and 13 Jbeta primers. TCRdb's table, derived via immunoSEQ multiplex PCR, lists solely in-frame clones and lacks some. The table shows about 160,000 clones, with roughly 80% occurring only once. The sample taken for sequencing was PBMCs. The receptors here all came from a man aged 50 to 60 in good health and CMV-seropositive.

The chain employs TRBV6-5 and TRBJ1-3; D is unclear. Trimming cost V 5 bases and J 8 bases, with 16 bases left between them. The CDR3 loop spans 14 amino acids. Germline CDR1 and CDR2: MNHEY and SVGAGI. CDR3 loop: CASSDPRTGYTIYF. CDR3 sequence (DNA): TGTGCCAGCAGTGACCCTCGGACGGGGTACACCATATATTTT.

V and J are TRBV10-3 and TRBJ2-1; maybe TRBD1 (5 bases). Germline V gene sequence: CDR1 ENHRY, CDR2 SYGVKD. The CDR3 sequence is 13 residues long. Trimming cost V 4 bases and J 8 bases, with 12 bases left between them. This chain's CDR3 is CAISGQRGHEQFF. The CDR3 DNA follows: TGTGCCATCAGTGGACAGCGCGGCCATGAGCAGTTCTTC.

The gene calls are TRBV6-6 and TRBJ1-4; TRBD1 is a possible D gene (5 bases). The germline V gene encodes CDR1 MNHNY and CDR2 SVGAGI (reference sequence). Trimming shortened V by 4 bases and J by 6 bases, and 9 bases separated the two germline ends. This CDR3 has 13 residues. The CDR3 DNA reads as TGTGCCAGCAGTTCGGACACCTATGAAAAACTGTTTTTT. It translates to CASSSDTYEKLFF.

The genes are TRBV7-2 and TRBJ1-1; 9 positions match TRBD1. The CDR3 sequence is 15 residues long. CDR1 and CDR2 (germline): SGHTA, FQGNSA. V shed 5 bases and J 4 bases; nucleotides not matched to a gene: 8. The CDR3 region has the DNA TGTGCCAGCAGCGTCCGGGACAGGGCCCCCACTGAAGCTTTCTTT. Protein: CASSVRDRAPTEAFF.

This clone was counted a single time. The chain joins TRBV19 to TRBJ2-1, with 8 bases that match TRBD1. Germline values: CDR1 LNHDA, CDR2 SQIVND (reference sequence). This CDR3 is 15 amino acids long. The ends lost 2 bases at V and 7 bases at J; junction bases unmatched: 7. CDR3 coding DNA: TGTGCCAGTAGTATAAAAGTCAGGGGGCCTAATGAGCAGTTCTTC. Protein: CASSIKVRGPNEQFF.

The sample holds a few counts of this clone. The rearrangement uses TRBV27 and TRBJ2-5; possibly TRBD1 for D (6 bases). This CDR3 has 15 residues. CDR1 is MNHEY, CDR2 SMNVEV, per germline (reference sequence). Trimming removed 8 bases from V and 9 bases from J, with 25 bases in between. The CDR3 spells CASSEQAVPKGAQYF. The DNA for the CDR3 is TGTGCCAGCTCGGAACAGGCGGTGCCCAAGGGGGCCCAGTACTTC.

This clone was observed a few times. V usage is TRBV6-1 and J usage is TRBJ1-5; D is ambiguous. The V end was cut by 0 bases, the J end by 2 bases, with 11 bases between. Germline V gene data show CDR1 as MNHNS and CDR2 as SASEGT. The CDR3 has 16 amino acids. CDR3 sequence reads: CASSEAGEAGNQPQHF. CDR3 bases: TGTGCCAGCAGTGAAGCCGGGGAGGCCGGCAATCAGCCCCAGCATTTT.

The rearrangement links TRBV10-2 to TRBJ1-1; 7 nucleotides agree with TRBD1. The trim removed 6 bases at V and 5 bases at J, leaving 12 bases unmatched. Germline CDR1 reads WSHSY; CDR2 reads SAAADI. The CDR3 covers 15 residues. The CDR3 loop reads CASSDRAPRETEAFF. DNA of the CDR3: TGCGCCAGCAGCGACAGGGCCCCTAGGGAGACTGAAGCTTTCTTT.

In the case of this clone: The sample has other DNA sequences that encode this CDR3 too. This rearrangement joins TRBV6-6 to TRBJ1-2; 8 bases line up with TRBD1. This CDR3 is built from 15 residues. Germline V gene data show CDR1 as MNHNY and CDR2 as SVGAGI (reference sequence). V shed 0 bases, J shed 2 bases, and the junction held 2 bases outside the gene matches. The DNA of the CDR3 is TGTGCCAGCAGTTACTCAAACAGGGGGAACTATGGCTACACCTTC. It encodes CASSYSNRGNYGYTF.

This clone was picked up one time. The chain carries TRBV2 and TRBJ1-3, with D maybe TRBD1 (5 bases). The V end lost 7 bases, the J end lost 5 bases, and 15 bases lay between the germline ends. The CDR3 has 14 amino acids. Germline-derived CDR1 and CDR2 are SNHLY and FYNNEI. The CDR3 bases are TGTGCCAGCAAAAGTGGCAGGGTTAGAAACACCATATATTTT. Protein sequence: CASKSGRVRNTIYF.

V usage is TRBV28 and J usage is TRBJ2-3, with a possible D match to TRBD2 (7 bases). From germline, CDR1 is MDHEN and CDR2 SYDVKM. This CDR3 spans 14 amino acids. V was pared by 2 bases and J by 5 bases, with 11 bases between. CDR3 sequence (DNA): TGTGCCAGCAGTTTAACGGGGGGCGTAGATACGCAGTATTTT. Encoded protein: CASSLTGGVDTQYF.

The J gene is TRBJ1-2, the V gene TRBV9; D may be TRBD1 (5 bases). The germline V gene has CDR1 SGDLS and CDR2 YYNGEE. The V gene lost 4 bases and the J gene lost 0 bases, with 13 bases spanning the gap. This CDR3 contains 15 residues. CDR3 DNA: TGTGCCAGCAGCAAAGGGGAGGGGACTAACTATGGCTACACCTTC. Its protein product is CASSKGEGTNYGYTF.

The V call is TRBV14, the J call TRBJ2-1; 7 nucleotides agree with TRBD1. With V trimmed by 4 bases and J by 1 base, 7 bases remained unmatched. The CDR3 length is 16 residues. Germline-derived CDR1 and CDR2 are SGHDN and FVKESK. CDR3 bases: TGTGCCAGCAGCCCGCGACAGGGTTGGTCCTACAATGAGCAGTTCTTC. Translation gives CASSPRQGWSYNEQFF.

The chain couples TRBV19 to TRBJ2-3; 12 nucleotides agree with TRBD1. V was clipped by 10 bases and J by 4 bases; unmatched bases: 6. The length of the CDR3 is 14 residues. Germline loops: CDR1 LNHDA, CDR2 SQIVND (reference sequence). The CDR3 sequence: CATGDRGPPDTQYF. DNA for the CDR3: TGTGCCACAGGGGACAGGGGGCCTCCAGATACGCAGTATTTT.

The chain recombines TRBV7-3 with TRBJ2-1, with D possibly TRBD2 on 6 matching bases. The germline V and J ends were trimmed by 2 bases and 8 bases, with 10 bases remaining between them. The CDR3 runs to 13 residues. Germline CDR1 is SGHTA and CDR2 is FQGTGA. CDR3 amino acids: CASSLAGQDEQFF. CDR3 nucleotides: TGTGCCAGCAGCTTAGCGGGGCAGGATGAGCAGTTCTTC.

This chain connects TRBV30 to TRBJ2-7; D is unclear. V lost 0 bases, J lost 5 bases, and 8 bases lay in between. From germline, CDR1 is GTSNPN and CDR2 SVGIG (reference sequence). CDR3 length equals 12 residues. The CDR3 protein is CAWSVGVHEQYF. As DNA, the CDR3 is TGTGCCTGGAGTGTAGGAGTCCACGAGCAGTACTTC.